Detailed here is one TCR beta chain. Its antigen is still unknown. These data originate in a study of blood T cells in healthy people across ages. Study observations and caveats: Whereas aged donors had fewer naive CD4+ cells, long-lived donors had more of them and higher diversity.

Trimming stripped 2 bases from V and 4 bases from J, with 13 bases between. CDR3 length equals 15 residues. Per the germline V gene, CDR1 is SGHAT and CDR2 is FQNNGV. A J-beta primer mix and a sample-barcoded 5' primer were used in a second PCR of roughly 6 to 11 cycles. Each sample yielded at least 2.5 million CDR3-containing paired-end reads. In TCRdb, the 5' RACE reads were re-called with MiXCR into one record per CDR3 protein. The table lists about 760,000 distinct CDR3 sequences, about 56% of them singletons. J is TRBJ2-3 and V is TRBV11-2, with D tentatively TRBD1 (6 bases). This receptor was taken from a man aged 35 to 55 in good health. Sequencing used blood. The CDR3 region is CASSLSVRGADTQYF. The CDR3 nucleotides read TGTGCCAGCAGCTTAAGCGTCAGGGGCGCAGATACGCAGTATTTT. The full variable domain, with the rest looked up from reference TRBV11-2 and TRBJ2-3, is EAGVAQSPRYKIIEKRQSVAFWCNPISGHATLYWYQQILGQGPKLLIQFQNNGVVDDSQLPKDRFSAERLKGVDSTLKIQPAKLEDSAVYLCASSLSVRGADTQYFGPGTRLTVL.